This entry concerns a single T cell receptor (beta chain). Its antigen is not known. CDR3 length equals 15 residues. The V gene's germline CDR1 is MNHNY and CDR2 SVGAGI (reference sequence). Trimming took 2 bases from V and 5 from J; bases not matched to a gene: 7. Every single patient, without exception, relapsed after autologous stem cell transplantation, and brentuximab vedotin exposure varied. The sample originates from a study of PD-1 blockade in classical Hodgkin lymphoma. Findings of the study overall: Diminished baseline TCR diversity has been reported in newly diagnosed patients relative to healthy donors. Patients newly diagnosed and complete responders had comparable baseline diversity. With CD4+ cells, TCR diversity rose significantly by C4D1, but not with CD8+ cells.

Using immunoSEQ multiplex PCR, the repertoire was profiled, and TCRdb retains in-frame clones only, with some absent. The sample has around 28,000 clones, less than 85% seen once. The receptor comes from a human donor with classical Hodgkin lymphoma. V and J are TRBV6-6 and TRBJ2-7, with 9 bases that match TRBD1. Sequencing used peripheral blood mononuclear cells (PBMCs), obtained before the second cycle of nivolumab. CDR3 in amino acids: CASSYPPGQGHEQYF. Here the CDR3 DNA reads TGTGCCAGCAGTTACCCCCCGGGACAGGGACACGAGCAGTACTTC.